These 21 T cell receptor beta chains originate from one sample sequenced in a study of cytomegalovirus exposure and HLA in healthy donors. With 60 Vbeta and 13 Jbeta primers, the PCR was carried out. TCRdb's table, derived via immunoSEQ multiplex PCR, lists solely in-frame clones and lacks some. Here the sample spans 210,000 or so clones, just over 75% being singletons. Sequencing was done on a sample of PBMCs. The receptors derive from a man between 18 and 29 years old in good health and CMV-seronegative.

The chain combines TRBV5-1 with TRBJ2-1, with TRBD2 identical over 12 bases. The germline V gene encodes CDR1 SGHRS and CDR2 YFSETQ. J lost 8 bases, V lost 0 bases, and 6 bases had no gene match. The CDR3 has 16 amino acids. Here the CDR3 DNA reads TGCGCCAGCAGCTTGGCTCCCCTAGCGGGAGGGGATGAGCAGTTCTTC. Protein: CASSLAPLAGGDEQFF.

The rearrangement joins TRBV7-3 to TRBJ2-3; D perhaps matches TRBD2 (6 bases). Trimming took 2 bases from V and 4 from J, leaving 13 bases between them. The CDR3 totals 15 residues. Looked up from germline, CDR1 is SGHTA and CDR2 is FQGTGA. CDR3 sequence: CASSLRGGVSDTQYF. CDR3 bases: TGTGCCAGCAGCTTACGGGGCGGGGTTTCAGATACGCAGTATTTT.

This chain joins TRBV5-1 and TRBJ1-2; 8 bases line up with TRBD1. After removal of 4 bases from V and 4 bases from J, the junction contained 12 bases not matched to a gene. The V gene's germline CDR1 is SGHRS and CDR2 YFSETQ. This CDR3 is built from 16 residues. The CDR3 region is CASSRQTGAVVYGYTF. In DNA, the CDR3 is TGCGCCAGCAGCCGTCAGACAGGGGCGGTCGTCTATGGCTACACCTTC.

This sequence joins TRBV6-5 and TRBJ2-6, with D possibly TRBD2 on 7 matching bases. The CDR3 consists of 15 residues. V was pared by 6 bases and J by 4 bases, with 13 bases between. Germline V gene data show CDR1 as MNHEY and CDR2 as SVGAGI. The CDR3 DNA is TGTGCCAGCAGGCGGGGGCCTCTGGGGGCCAACGTCCTGACTTTC. Translation gives CASRRGPLGANVLTF.

The chain combines TRBV7-9 with TRBJ1-5, with D maybe TRBD1 (6 bases). V shed 5 bases and J shed 3 bases, with 11 bases lying between them. The CDR3 totals 14 residues. Germline CDR1 and CDR2: SEHNR and FQNEAQ (reference sequence). The CDR3 loop reads CASSPGQLNQPQHF. CDR3 sequence (DNA): TGTGCCAGCAGCCCTGGACAGCTCAATCAGCCCCAGCATTTT.

This chain joins TRBV29-1 and TRBJ2-3; 8 nucleotides agree with TRBD2. The CDR3 runs to 16 residues. The V gene's germline CDR1 is SQVTM and CDR2 ANQGSEA. Losses at the gene ends were 4 bases for V and 2 bases for J; bases not matched to a gene: 11. The CDR3 DNA sequence: TGCAGCGTTGGAGGCGATGGTAGCGGGACCACAGATACGCAGTATTTT. Its translation is CSVGGDGSGTTDTQYF.

The rearrangement joins TRBV5-4 to TRBJ2-1, with 9 bases aligning to TRBD1. Per germline, CDR1 SGHNT and CDR2 YYREEE (reference sequence). V shed 3 bases, J shed 6 bases, and the junction held 10 bases outside the gene matches. This CDR3 has 16 amino acids. The DNA for the CDR3 is TGTGCCAGCAGCTCCGGACAGGGGAGGACGTTCAATGAGCAGTTCTTC. It encodes CASSSGQGRTFNEQFF.

Comments on this clone: Germline and junction disagree at one end, which may indicate a read error. J is TRBJ2-7 and V is TRBV7-9, with 10 positions matching TRBD2. Germline V lookup: CDR1 SEHNR, CDR2 FQNEAQ (reference sequence). This CDR3 is built from 16 residues. The CDR3 DNA reads TGTTCCAGCAGCTTAGCCGGGGCTAGCGGGAGCTACGAGCAGTACTTC. Translating it yields CSSSLAGASGSYEQYF.

This clone has a single count. The chain carries TRBV6-5 and TRBJ2-2, with D uncertain. This CDR3 is 13 amino acids long. Germline V gene lookup returns CDR1 MNHEY and CDR2 SVGAGI. Trimming stripped 7 bases from V and 4 bases from J, with 10 bases between. CDR3 in amino acids: CASIRGTTGELFF. The CDR3 bases are TGTGCCAGCATACGCGGAACCACCGGGGAGCTGTTTTTT.

This clone was observed a single time. The chain is built from TRBV5-5 and TRBJ2-1; 12 bases fit TRBD1. V was clipped by 6 bases and J by 7 bases; unmatched bases: 14. The length of the CDR3 is 17 residues. Germline CDR1 is SGHKS and CDR2 is YYEKEE (reference sequence). CDR3 protein: CASITLAGTGGRNEQFF. CDR3 bases: TGTGCCAGCATCACACTGGCCGGGACAGGGGGCAGGAATGAGCAGTTCTTC.

The chain recombines TRBV6-4 with TRBJ2-1; TRBD2 matches at 9 bases. The CDR3 is made up of 18 amino acids. The ends lost 2 bases at V and 0 bases at J; junction bases unmatched: 8. CDR1 and CDR2 from the germline V gene are MRHNA and SNTAGT. The CDR3 nucleotides are TGTGCCAGCAGTGACAAAGCGGGAGGACCCAGCTCCTACAATGAGCAGTTCTTC. Residues: CASSDKAGGPSSYNEQFF.

V is TRBV28 and J is TRBJ1-1; tentatively, D is TRBD1 (6 bases). Germline CDR1 reads MDHEN; CDR2 reads SYDVKM. This CDR3 spans 17 amino acids. V was trimmed by 2 bases and J by 4 bases, leaving 20 bases between them. This CDR3 is CASSLGARGAGVTEAFF. The CDR3 region has the DNA TGTGCCAGCAGTTTAGGGGCCCGAGGGGCAGGGGTCACTGAAGCTTTCTTT. The complete variable domain, with remaining parts taken from reference TRBV28 and TRBJ1-1, reads DVKVTQSSRYLVKRTGEKVFLECVQDMDHENMFWYRQDPGLGLRLIYFSYDVKMKEKGDIPEGYSVSREKKERFSLILESASTNQTSMYLCASSLGARGAGVTEAFFGQGTRLTVV.

This chain uses TRBV27 with TRBJ2-7; D possibly corresponds to TRBD1 (6 bases). The CDR3 covers 14 residues. CDR1 MNHEY and CDR2 SMNVEV come from the germline V gene (reference sequence). The V gene lost 11 bases and the J gene lost 2 bases, with 19 bases spanning the gap. CDR3 sequence (DNA): TGTGCCTCCCGCGACGGGGACATTACCTACGAGCAGTACTTC. Translated: CASRDGDITYEQYF.

This clone occurred once. The J gene is TRBJ2-2, the V gene TRBV5-1; TRBD1 aligns across 7 bases. This CDR3 has 16 amino acids. V lost 0 bases, J lost 0 bases, and 2 bases stayed unmatched. CDR1 is SGHRS, CDR2 YFSETQ, per germline. The CDR3 nucleotides read TGCGCCAGCAGCTTGGGGGACAGAACGAACACCGGGGAGCTGTTTTTT. Residues: CASSLGDRTNTGELFF.

V is TRBV29-1 and J is TRBJ1-2, with a weak D call TRBD1 (6 bases). This CDR3 spans 14 amino acids. V was shortened by 5 bases and J by 6 bases, with 19 bases between the two germline ends. Germline loops: CDR1 SQVTM, CDR2 ANQGSEA. The CDR3: CSVFDFPGTNGYTF. CDR3 in DNA: TGCAGCGTTTTCGACTTCCCCGGGACAAATGGCTACACCTTC.

The V gene is TRBV11-2, the J gene TRBJ1-1; D is undetermined. CDR1 is SGHAT and CDR2 is FQNNGV in the germline V gene. This CDR3 is 13 amino acids long. V was clipped by 0 bases and J by 6 bases, with 8 bases between them. CDR3 protein: CASSLDWSAEAFF. The CDR3 nucleotides read TGTGCCAGCAGCTTAGATTGGTCGGCTGAAGCTTTCTTT.

The rearrangement links TRBV19 to TRBJ2-1; maybe TRBD2 (5 bases). This CDR3 comprises 14 residues. V gave up 3 bases and J gave up 4 bases, with 10 bases separating them. The germline CDR1 and CDR2 sequences are LNHDA and SQIVND (reference sequence). CDR3 DNA sequence: TGTGCCAGTAGTATTGGCGGGCAATACAATGAGCAGTTCTTC. It specifies CASSIGGQYNEQFF.

As DNA, the CDR3 is TGTGCCAGCAGCGCTGGGACAGGACTAAGGACTGAAGCTTTCTTT. It yields the protein CASSAGTGLRTEAFF. The chain couples TRBV6-1 to TRBJ1-1; 8 nucleotides align to TRBD1. In germline, CDR1 is MNHNS, CDR2 SASEGT. J gave up 5 bases and V 6 bases, and 11 bases lay outside the gene matches. The length of the CDR3 is 15 residues.

The chain recombines TRBV28 with TRBJ2-7, with 9 bases lining up with TRBD2. This CDR3 is 15 amino acids long. CDR1 and CDR2 from the germline V gene are MDHEN and SYDVKM. The trim removed 8 bases at V and 2 bases at J, leaving 10 bases unmatched. The DNA of the CDR3 is TGTGCCAGCGGAATAGCGGGAGAATACACCTACGAGCAGTACTTC. Translation: CASGIAGEYTYEQYF. The entire variable domain, with the rest obtained from reference TRBV28 and TRBJ2-7, is as follows: DVKVTQSSRYLVKRTGEKVFLECVQDMDHENMFWYRQDPGLGLRLIYFSYDVKMKEKGDIPEGYSVSREKKERFSLILESASTNQTSMYLCASGIAGEYTYEQYFGPGTRLTVT.

This clone appeared once. The chain recombines TRBV10-2 with TRBJ2-5; maybe TRBD2 (5 bases). Germline values: CDR1 WSHSY, CDR2 SAAADI. This CDR3 comprises 13 residues. The ends were cut back, 6 bases at V and 2 bases at J, with 10 bases in the middle. The CDR3 loop is CASRKREQETQYF. The CDR3 DNA follows: TGCGCCAGCAGGAAGAGGGAACAAGAGACCCAGTACTTC.

The chain employs TRBV7-9 and TRBJ1-2, with 7 bases that match TRBD1. Germline CDR1 reads SEHNR; CDR2 reads FQNEAQ (reference sequence). V lost 7 bases, J lost 2 bases, and 10 bases stayed unmatched. CDR3 length: 15 residues. CDR3 region: CASTPIGGQNYGYTF. In DNA form, the CDR3 reads TGTGCCAGCACCCCAATCGGGGGACAGAACTATGGCTACACCTTC.